This record concerns one TCR beta chain sequence. This entry belongs to a study of blood T cell repertoires in COVID-19. Study details: Italy, Spain and the United States were the sources of the convalescent and acute COVID-19 samples. From T cells, B-cell-depleted T cells, or PBMCs came the material, which was cDNA or gDNA.

CDR1 is MDHEN, CDR2 SYDVKM, per germline. The CDR3 totals 15 residues. Trimming shortened V by 5 bases and J by 6 bases, and 19 bases separated the two germline ends. Enrolment of Seattle patients took place during active infection, and they were followed longitudinally. The authors' processing: Reference gene primer amplification yielded estimated nucleated cell counts. The repertoire was sequenced with immunoSEQ multiplex PCR; TCRdb's copy has only in-frame clones and lacks some. For V, J and clone size, that table is used; D and trimming come from the DNA. The repertoire holds tens of thousands of clones, with roughly 80% as singletons.

The rearrangement uses TRBV28 and TRBJ1-1; D is unresolved. This sequence was found in an older man with COVID-19, enrolled during active disease. The sequenced sample consisted of peripheral blood. The DNA for the CDR3 is TGTGCCAGCAGTCGTAGACTCAGTCGGGTATCTGAAGCTTTCTTT. It encodes CASSRRLSRVSEAFF. The whole variable domain, remainder taken from reference TRBV28 and TRBJ1-1, is DVKVTQSSRYLVKRTGEKVFLECVQDMDHENMFWYRQDPGLGLRLIYFSYDVKMKEKGDIPEGYSVSREKKERFSLILESASTNQTSMYLCASSRRLSRVSEAFFGQGTRLTVV.